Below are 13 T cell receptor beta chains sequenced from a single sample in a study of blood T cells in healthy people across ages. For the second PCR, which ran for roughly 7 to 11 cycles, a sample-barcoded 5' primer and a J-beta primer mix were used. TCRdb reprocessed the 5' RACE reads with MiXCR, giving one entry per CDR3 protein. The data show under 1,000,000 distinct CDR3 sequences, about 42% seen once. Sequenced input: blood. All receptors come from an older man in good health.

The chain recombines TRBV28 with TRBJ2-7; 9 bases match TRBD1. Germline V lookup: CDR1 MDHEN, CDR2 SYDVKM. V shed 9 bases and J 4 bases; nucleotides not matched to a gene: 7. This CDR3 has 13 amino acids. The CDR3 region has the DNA TGTGCCAGTTGGGGGACAGGGAGATACGAGCAGTACTTC. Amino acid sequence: CASWGTGRYEQYF.

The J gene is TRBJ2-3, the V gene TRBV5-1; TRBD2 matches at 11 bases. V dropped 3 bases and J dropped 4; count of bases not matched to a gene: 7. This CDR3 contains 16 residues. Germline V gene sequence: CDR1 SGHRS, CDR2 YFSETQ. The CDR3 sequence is CASSSRSGGASDTQYF. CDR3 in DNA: TGCGCCAGCAGCTCCCGTAGCGGGGGGGCCTCAGATACGCAGTATTTT.

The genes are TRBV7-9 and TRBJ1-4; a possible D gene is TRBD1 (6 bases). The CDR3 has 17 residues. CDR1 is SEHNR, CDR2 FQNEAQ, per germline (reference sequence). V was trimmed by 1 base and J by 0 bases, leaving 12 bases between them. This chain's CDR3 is CASSLDRGQSTNEKLFF. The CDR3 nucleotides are TGTGCCAGCAGCTTAGACCGAGGACAGTCAACTAATGAAAAACTGTTTTTT.

The CDR3 region is CSVVTPGSEKLFF. In DNA form, the CDR3 reads TGCAGCGTGGTGACGCCTGGAAGTGAAAAACTGTTTTTT. V usage is TRBV29-1 and J usage is TRBJ1-4; unclear D gene. V gave up 6 bases and J gave up 7 bases, with 15 bases separating them. Looked up from germline, CDR1 is SQVTM and CDR2 is ANQGSEA. The CDR3 length is 13 residues.

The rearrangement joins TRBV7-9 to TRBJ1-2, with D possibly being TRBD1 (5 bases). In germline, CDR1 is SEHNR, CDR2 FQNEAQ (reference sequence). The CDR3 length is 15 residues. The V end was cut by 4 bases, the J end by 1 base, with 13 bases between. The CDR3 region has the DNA TGTGCCAGCAGCTACCCTCGGGGCATTAACTATGGCTACACCTTC. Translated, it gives CASSYPRGINYGYTF.

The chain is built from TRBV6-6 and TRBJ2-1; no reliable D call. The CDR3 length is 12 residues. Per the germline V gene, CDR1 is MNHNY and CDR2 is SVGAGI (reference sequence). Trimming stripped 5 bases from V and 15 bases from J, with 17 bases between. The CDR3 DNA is TGTGCCAGCAGTGCCATACCGACCCAGCGGTTCTTC. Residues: CASSAIPTQRFF.

The chain's CDR3 is CAIERPNYGYTF. For the CDR3, the DNA is TGTGCCATCGAAAGGCCGAACTATGGCTACACCTTC. This chain uses TRBV6-1 with TRBJ1-2; D not certain. The V end was cut by 10 bases, the J end by 2 bases, with 11 bases between. Germline CDR1 and CDR2: MNHNS and SASEGT. The CDR3 runs 12 residues.

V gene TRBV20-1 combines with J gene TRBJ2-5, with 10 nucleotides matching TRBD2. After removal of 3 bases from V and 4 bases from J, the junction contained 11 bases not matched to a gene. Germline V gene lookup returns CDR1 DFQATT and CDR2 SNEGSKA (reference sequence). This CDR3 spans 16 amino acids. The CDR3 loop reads CSASRRAGGPSETQYF. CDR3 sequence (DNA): TGCAGTGCTAGTAGACGAGCGGGAGGGCCCTCAGAGACCCAGTACTTC.

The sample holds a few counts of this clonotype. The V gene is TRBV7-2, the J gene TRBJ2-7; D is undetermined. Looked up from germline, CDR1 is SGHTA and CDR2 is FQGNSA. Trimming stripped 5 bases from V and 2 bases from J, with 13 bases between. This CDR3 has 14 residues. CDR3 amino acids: CASSLDPLAYEQYF. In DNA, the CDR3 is TGTGCCAGCAGCCTCGACCCCCTCGCCTACGAGCAGTACTTC.

The CDR3 loop reads CASSLGTSGSFQEQYF. In DNA, the CDR3 is TGCGCCAGCAGCTTGGGGACTAGCGGGAGCTTTCAAGAGCAGTACTTC. The chain employs TRBV5-1 and TRBJ2-5, with 13 positions matching TRBD2. CDR3 length: 16 residues. V lost 0 bases, J lost 11 bases, and 10 bases stayed unmatched. Per the germline V gene, CDR1 is SGHRS and CDR2 is YFSETQ.

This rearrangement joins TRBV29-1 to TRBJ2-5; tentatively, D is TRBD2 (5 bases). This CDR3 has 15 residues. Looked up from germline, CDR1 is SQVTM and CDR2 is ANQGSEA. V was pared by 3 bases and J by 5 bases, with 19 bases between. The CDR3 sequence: CSVDSAGGVGETQYF. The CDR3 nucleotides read TGCAGCGTTGACTCGGCGGGTGGGGTTGGGGAGACCCAGTACTTC.

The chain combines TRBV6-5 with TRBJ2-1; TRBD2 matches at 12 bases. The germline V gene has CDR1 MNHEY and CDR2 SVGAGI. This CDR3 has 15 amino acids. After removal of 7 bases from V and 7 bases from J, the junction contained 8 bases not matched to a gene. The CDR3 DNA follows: TGTGCCAGCACCGCGACTAGCGGGAGTCTGAATGAGCAGTTCTTC. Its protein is CASTATSGSLNEQFF.

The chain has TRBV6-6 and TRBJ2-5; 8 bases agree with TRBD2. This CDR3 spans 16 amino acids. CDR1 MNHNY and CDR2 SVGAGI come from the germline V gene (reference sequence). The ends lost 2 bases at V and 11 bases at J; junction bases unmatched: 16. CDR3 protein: CASSYPTSGGDNEQYF. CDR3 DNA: TGTGCCAGCAGTTACCCTACTAGCGGAGGGGACAATGAGCAGTACTTC.